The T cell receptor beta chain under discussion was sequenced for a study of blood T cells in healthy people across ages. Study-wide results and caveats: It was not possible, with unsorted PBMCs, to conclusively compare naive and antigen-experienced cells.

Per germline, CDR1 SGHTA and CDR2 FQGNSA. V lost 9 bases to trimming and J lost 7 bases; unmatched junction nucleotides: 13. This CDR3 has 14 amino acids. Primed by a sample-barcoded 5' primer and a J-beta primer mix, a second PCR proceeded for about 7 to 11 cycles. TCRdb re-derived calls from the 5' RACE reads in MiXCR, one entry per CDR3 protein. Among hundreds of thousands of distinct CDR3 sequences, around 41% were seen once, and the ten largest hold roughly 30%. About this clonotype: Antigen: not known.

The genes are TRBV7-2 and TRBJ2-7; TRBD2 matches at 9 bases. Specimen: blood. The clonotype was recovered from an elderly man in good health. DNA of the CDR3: TGTGCCAGTCAGGAGAGTAGCGGGAGTGATGAGCAGTACTTC. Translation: CASQESSGSDEQYF.